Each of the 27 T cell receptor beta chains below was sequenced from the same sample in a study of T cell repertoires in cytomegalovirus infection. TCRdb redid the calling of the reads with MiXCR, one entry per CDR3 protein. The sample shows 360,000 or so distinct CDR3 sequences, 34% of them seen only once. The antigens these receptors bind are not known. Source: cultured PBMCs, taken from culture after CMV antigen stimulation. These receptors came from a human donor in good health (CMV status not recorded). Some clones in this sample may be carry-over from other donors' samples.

The CDR3 loop reads CASSSGQGFTGELFF. CDR3 DNA: TGTGCCAGCAGCTCCGGACAGGGGTTCACCGGGGAGCTGTTTTTT. V gene TRBV7-9 combines with J gene TRBJ2-2; 9 positions agree with TRBD1. The CDR3 has 15 residues. CDR1 is SEHNR, CDR2 FQNEAQ, per germline (reference sequence). Losses at the gene ends were 4 bases for V and 4 bases for J; bases not matched to a gene: 4.

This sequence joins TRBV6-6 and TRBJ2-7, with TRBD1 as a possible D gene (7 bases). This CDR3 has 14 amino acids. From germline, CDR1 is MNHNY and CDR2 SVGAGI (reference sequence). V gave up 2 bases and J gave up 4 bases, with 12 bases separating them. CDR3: CASSYRQGGYEQYF. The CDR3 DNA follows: TGTGCCAGCAGTTACCGACAGGGAGGATACGAGCAGTACTTC.

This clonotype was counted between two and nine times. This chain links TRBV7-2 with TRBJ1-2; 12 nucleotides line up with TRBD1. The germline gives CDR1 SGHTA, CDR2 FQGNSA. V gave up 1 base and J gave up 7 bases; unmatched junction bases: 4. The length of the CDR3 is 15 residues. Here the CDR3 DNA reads TGTGCCAGCAGCTTAGTCGCGGGACAGGGGGCTGGCTACACCTTC. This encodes CASSLVAGQGAGYTF.

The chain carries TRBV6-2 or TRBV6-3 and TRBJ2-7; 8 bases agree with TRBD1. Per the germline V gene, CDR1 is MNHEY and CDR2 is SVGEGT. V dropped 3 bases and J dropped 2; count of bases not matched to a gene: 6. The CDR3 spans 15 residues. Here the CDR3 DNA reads TGTGCCAGCAGTTATAAGGGGACAGGAACCTACGAGCAGTACTTC. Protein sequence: CASSYKGTGTYEQYF.

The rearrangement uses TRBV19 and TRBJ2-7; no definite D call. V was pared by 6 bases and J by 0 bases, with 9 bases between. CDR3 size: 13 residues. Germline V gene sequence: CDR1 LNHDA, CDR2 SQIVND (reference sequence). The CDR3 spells CASSQSSSYEQYV. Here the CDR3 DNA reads TGTGCCAGTAGCCAGTCTAGCTCCTACGAGCAGTACGTC.

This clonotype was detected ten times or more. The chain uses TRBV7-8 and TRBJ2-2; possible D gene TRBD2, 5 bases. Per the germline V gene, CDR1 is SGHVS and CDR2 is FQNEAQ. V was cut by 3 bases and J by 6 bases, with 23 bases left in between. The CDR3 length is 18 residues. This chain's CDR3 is CASSLSGVKGSFAGELFF. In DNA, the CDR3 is TGTGCCAGCAGCTTGAGCGGAGTAAAGGGAAGTTTTGCCGGGGAGCTGTTTTTT.

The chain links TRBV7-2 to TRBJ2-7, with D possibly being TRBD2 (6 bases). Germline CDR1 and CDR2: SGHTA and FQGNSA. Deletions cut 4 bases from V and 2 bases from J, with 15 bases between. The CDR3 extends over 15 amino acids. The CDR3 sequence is CASSSQGGGPYEQYF. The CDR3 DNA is TGTGCCAGCAGCTCCCAGGGAGGAGGGCCCTACGAGCAGTACTTC.

CDR3 nucleotides: TGTGCCAGCAGCCAAGCGCGGCAGGGAGGAACCATATATTTT. Amino acids: CASSQARQGGTIYF. V and J are TRBV4-2 and TRBJ1-3; possibly TRBD1 for D (5 bases). Germline CDR1 is LGHNA and CDR2 is YNFKEQ. This CDR3 has 14 amino acids. The ends were cut back, 1 base at V and 10 bases at J, with 14 bases in the middle.

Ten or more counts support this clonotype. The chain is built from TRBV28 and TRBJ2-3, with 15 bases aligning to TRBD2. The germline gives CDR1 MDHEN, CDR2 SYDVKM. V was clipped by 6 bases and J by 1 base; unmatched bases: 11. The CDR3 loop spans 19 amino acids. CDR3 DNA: TGTGCCAGCAGGACTGGTGGACTAGCGGGAGGGACGGGCACAGATACGCAGTATTTT. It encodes CASRTGGLAGGTGTDTQYF.

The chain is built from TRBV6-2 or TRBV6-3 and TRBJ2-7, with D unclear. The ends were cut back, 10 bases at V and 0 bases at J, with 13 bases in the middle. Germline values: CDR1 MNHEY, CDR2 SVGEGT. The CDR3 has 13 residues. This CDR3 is CAKWAPSSYEQYV. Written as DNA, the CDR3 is TGTGCCAAGTGGGCACCCAGCTCCTACGAGCAGTACGTC.

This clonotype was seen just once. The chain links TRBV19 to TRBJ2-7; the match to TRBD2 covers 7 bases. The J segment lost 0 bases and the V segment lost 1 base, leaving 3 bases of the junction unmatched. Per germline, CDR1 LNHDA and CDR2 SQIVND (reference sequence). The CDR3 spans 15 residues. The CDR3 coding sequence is TGTGCCAGTAGTATAGCGGGAGGACTCTCCTACGAGCAGTACTTC. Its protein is CASSIAGGLSYEQYF.

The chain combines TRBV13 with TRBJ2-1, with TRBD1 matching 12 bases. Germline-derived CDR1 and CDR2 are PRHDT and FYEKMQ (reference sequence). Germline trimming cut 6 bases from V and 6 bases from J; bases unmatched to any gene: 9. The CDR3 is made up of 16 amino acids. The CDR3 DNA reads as TGTGCCAGCAGGGGGAAATCGGGACAGGGGGCCAATGAGCAGTTCTTC. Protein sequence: CASRGKSGQGANEQFF.

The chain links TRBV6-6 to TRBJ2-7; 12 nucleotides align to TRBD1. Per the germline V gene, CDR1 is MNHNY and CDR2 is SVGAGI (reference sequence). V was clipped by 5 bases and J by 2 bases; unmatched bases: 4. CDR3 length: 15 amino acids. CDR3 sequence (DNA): TGTGCCAGCAGTGGGACAGGGGGCGCGGCCTACGAGCAGTACTTC. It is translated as CASSGTGGAAYEQYF.

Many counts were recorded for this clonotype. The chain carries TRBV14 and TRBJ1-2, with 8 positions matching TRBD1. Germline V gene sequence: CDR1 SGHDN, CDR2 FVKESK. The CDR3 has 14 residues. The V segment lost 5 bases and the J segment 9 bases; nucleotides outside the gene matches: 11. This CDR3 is CASSGTGFARRYTF. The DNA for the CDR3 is TGTGCCAGCAGCGGGACAGGCTTTGCCCGTCGCTACACCTTC.

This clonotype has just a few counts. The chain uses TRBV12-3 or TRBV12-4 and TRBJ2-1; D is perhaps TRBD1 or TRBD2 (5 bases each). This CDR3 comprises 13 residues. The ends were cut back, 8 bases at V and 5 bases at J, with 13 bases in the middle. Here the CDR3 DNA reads TGTGCCAGCGCCACCGGGACCAACAATGAGCAGTTCTTC. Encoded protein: CASATGTNNEQFF.

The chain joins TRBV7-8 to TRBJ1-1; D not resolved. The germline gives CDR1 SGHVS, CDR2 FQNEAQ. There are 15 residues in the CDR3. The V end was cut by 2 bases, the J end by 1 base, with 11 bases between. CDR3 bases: TGTGCCAGCAGCTTATCAAGATTGTCGAACACTGAAGCTTTCTTT. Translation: CASSLSRLSNTEAFF.

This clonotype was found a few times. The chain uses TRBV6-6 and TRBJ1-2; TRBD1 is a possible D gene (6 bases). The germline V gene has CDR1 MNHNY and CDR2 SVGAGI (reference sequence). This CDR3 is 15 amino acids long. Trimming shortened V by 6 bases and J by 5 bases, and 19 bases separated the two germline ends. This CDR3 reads CASRDMGGAWYGYTF. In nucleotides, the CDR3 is TGTGCCAGCAGGGACATGGGGGGCGCTTGGTATGGCTACACCTTC.

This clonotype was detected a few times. The CDR3 spells CASSSGAGDRDTQYF. Written as DNA, the CDR3 is TGTGCCAGCAGCTCCGGAGCGGGAGACAGAGATACGCAGTATTTT. V usage is TRBV7-8 and J usage is TRBJ2-3, with TRBD2 matching over 8 bases. Germline V gene sequence: CDR1 SGHVS, CDR2 FQNEAQ. The CDR3 sequence is 15 residues long. V trimming: 4 bases; J trimming: 5 bases; junction bases outside the gene matches: 8.

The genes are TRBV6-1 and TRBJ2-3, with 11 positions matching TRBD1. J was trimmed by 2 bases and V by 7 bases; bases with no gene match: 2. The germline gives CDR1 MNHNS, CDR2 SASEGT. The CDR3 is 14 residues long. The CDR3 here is CASNGQGATDTQYF. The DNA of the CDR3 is TGTGCCAGCAATGGACAGGGGGCCACAGATACGCAGTATTTT.

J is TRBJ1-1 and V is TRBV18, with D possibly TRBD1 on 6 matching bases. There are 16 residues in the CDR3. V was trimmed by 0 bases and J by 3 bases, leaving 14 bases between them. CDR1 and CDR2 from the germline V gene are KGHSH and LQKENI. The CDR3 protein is CASSPPQGRMYTEAFF. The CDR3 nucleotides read TGTGCCAGCTCACCACCGCAGGGGCGCATGTACACTGAAGCTTTCTTT.

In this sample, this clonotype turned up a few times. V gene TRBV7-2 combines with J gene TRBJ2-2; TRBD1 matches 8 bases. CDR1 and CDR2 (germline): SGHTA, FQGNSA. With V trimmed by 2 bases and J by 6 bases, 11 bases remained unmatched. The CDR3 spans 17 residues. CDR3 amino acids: CASSLSNRQGSAGELFF. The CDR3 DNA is TGTGCCAGCAGCTTATCCAATCGACAGGGGTCGGCCGGGGAGCTGTTTTTT.

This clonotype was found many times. Here the CDR3 reads CASSLAPGSDTQYF. DNA of the CDR3: TGTGCCAGCAGCTTAGCTCCAGGGTCAGATACGCAGTATTTT. The chain carries TRBV7-8 and TRBJ2-3; D may be TRBD1 (5 bases). Germline V gene sequence: CDR1 SGHVS, CDR2 FQNEAQ. The ends were cut back, 0 bases at V and 4 bases at J, with 8 bases in the middle. This CDR3 is built from 14 residues.

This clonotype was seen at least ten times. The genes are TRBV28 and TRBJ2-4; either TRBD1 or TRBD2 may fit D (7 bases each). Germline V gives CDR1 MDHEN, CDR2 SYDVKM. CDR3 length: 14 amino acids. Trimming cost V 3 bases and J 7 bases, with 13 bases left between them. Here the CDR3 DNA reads TGTGCCAGCAGTTTGTGGCAGGGGGGGAACATTCAGTACTTC. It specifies CASSLWQGGNIQYF.

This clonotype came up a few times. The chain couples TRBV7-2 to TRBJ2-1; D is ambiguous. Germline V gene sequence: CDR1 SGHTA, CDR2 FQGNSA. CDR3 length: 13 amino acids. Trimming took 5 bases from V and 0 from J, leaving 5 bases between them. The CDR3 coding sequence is TGTGCCAGCAGCGCGAGCTCCTACAATGAGCAGTTCTTC. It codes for CASSASSYNEQFF.

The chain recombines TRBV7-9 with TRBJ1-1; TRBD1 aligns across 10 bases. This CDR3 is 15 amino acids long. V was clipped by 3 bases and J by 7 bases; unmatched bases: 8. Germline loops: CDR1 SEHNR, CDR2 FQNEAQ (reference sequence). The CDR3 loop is CASSLGTGEKGEAFF. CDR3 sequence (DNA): TGTGCCAGCAGCTTGGGGACAGGGGAAAAGGGTGAAGCTTTCTTT.

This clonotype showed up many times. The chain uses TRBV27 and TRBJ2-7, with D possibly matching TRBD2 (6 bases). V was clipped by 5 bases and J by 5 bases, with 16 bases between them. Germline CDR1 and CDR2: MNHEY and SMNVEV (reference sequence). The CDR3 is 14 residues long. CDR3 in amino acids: CASSPLTRIDEQYF. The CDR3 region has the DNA TGTGCCAGCAGTCCCTTGACTAGAATCGACGAGCAGTACTTC.

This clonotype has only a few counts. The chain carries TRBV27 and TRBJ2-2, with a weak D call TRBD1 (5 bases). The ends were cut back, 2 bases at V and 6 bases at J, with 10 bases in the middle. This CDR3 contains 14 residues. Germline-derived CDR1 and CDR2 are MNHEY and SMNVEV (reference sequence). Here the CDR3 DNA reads TGTGCCAGCAGTTTACAGGGCAGCCCCGGGGAGCTGTTTTTT. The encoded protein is CASSLQGSPGELFF.